This TCR beta chain appears in the sequencing data of a study of T cells in localized non-small cell lung cancer. Regarding the study as a whole: The highest T cell clonality was in uninvolved adjacent lung, above tumor. In adjacent lung, a median roughly 60 of the top 100 tumor clones were found. A raised T cell density in blood coincided with lengthier overall survival. Heterogeneity stays possible, as sequencing covered only one tumor region.

Trimming took off 0 bases at V and 8 bases at J, with 7 bases between the two ends. The CDR3 contains 12 residues. Germline CDR1 and CDR2: LNHNV and YYDKDF (reference sequence). Worth noting for this clone: Its antigen is unknown.

Assay used: immunoSEQ multiplex PCR; TCRdb lists only in-frame clones, some missing. The sample includes about 40,000 clones, more than 85% seen only once; the top ten take 3% to 4.5%. V gene TRBV15 combines with J gene TRBJ1-1; possibly TRBD1 for D (5 bases). The source was peripheral blood, collected before any cancer treatment. This TCR was recovered from a man aged 18 to 50 with stage I lung adenocarcinoma. CDR3 coding DNA: TGTGCCACCAGCAGAGATCAGGGAGAAGCTTTCTTT. It is translated as CATSRDQGEAFF.